Sequencing of this T cell receptor beta chain was carried out in a study of cytotoxic CD8 clonotypes in ibrutinib-treated CLL. Background on the study: The authors obtained response samples at a median of approximately 12 months of treatment, range 6 to 36. Findings and limits, study-wide: Measured clonality at baseline was greater than in age-matched healthy donors and tracked with circulating CD8+ T-cell counts. Clonality went higher at ibrutinib response and then dropped back toward baseline at progression. There were few public clonotypes, and on treatment they contracted or stayed stable.

Sequenced by immunoSEQ multiplex PCR; TCRdb stores in-frame clones only, minus some. In the table there are hundreds of thousands of clones, about three quarters of which are singletons. To note about this clone: Its antigen is not identified.

Trimming stripped 4 bases from V and 4 bases from J, with 13 bases between. The CDR3 is made up of 14 amino acids. The germline gives CDR1 KGHSH, CDR2 LQKENI. Sequenced here: PBMCs, sampled after 24 months of ibrutinib treatment. The sequence was collected from a human donor with chronic lymphocytic leukemia. This rearrangement joins TRBV18 to TRBJ2-5, with D hard to call. The CDR3 reads CASSLGRPPETQYF. The CDR3 DNA is TGTGCCAGCTCACTAGGTCGGCCTCCAGAGACCCAGTACTTC.